This section outlines one T cell receptor beta chain sequence together with its context. The data are from a study of metastatic and nonmetastatic thyroid tumors. TCRdb re-analyzed the PCR reads using MiXCR. Of 3,500 to 4,500 clones listed, about 33% are singletons. Not a single patient had been given any form of treatment at any point before undergoing thyroid surgery. The CDR3 totals 11 residues. Trimming took 5 bases from V and 3 from J, leaving 5 bases between them. The germline V gene has CDR1 MDHEN and CDR2 SYDVKM. Input material: adjacent normal tissue. This chain uses TRBV28 with TRBJ2-7; D is undetermined. The TCR originated in a male donor with papillary thyroid cancer or a benign thyroid nodule (not recorded which). Some clones in this sample may be carry-over from other donors' samples. This CDR3 is CASSRFYEQYF. Written as DNA, the CDR3 is TGTGCCAGCAGTCGCTTCTACGAGCAGTACTTC.